This TCR beta chain was sequenced for a study of blood T cell repertoires in COVID-19. As for the study in general: Samples representing acute and convalescent COVID-19 were sourced from the United States, Italy and Spain. PBMCs, B-cell-depleted T cells, or T cells provided the cDNA or gDNA that made up the material.

CDR3 length equals 18 residues. With 7 bases clipped from V and 2 bases from J, the junction kept 11 bases outside the gene matches. Per germline, CDR1 MDHEN and CDR2 SYDVKM. The authors' processing: Reference gene primer amplification gave nucleated cell count estimates. Clones were sequenced by immunoSEQ multiplex PCR, and TCRdb holds only the in-frame ones, with some missing. V and J calls and clone size are as listed in that table; D and trimming were resolved from the DNA. The table records 200,000 to 250,000 clones, approximately 84% of them present only once. The specimen sequenced was peripheral blood. This chain connects TRBV28 to TRBJ2-7, with 16 nucleotides matching TRBD2. This clonotype originated in a woman in her 30s who had recovered from COVID-19. Here the CDR3 reads CASTDSRGLAGGPYEQYF. The CDR3 coding sequence is TGTGCCAGCACCGACTCAAGGGGACTAGCGGGAGGGCCCTACGAGCAGTACTTC.